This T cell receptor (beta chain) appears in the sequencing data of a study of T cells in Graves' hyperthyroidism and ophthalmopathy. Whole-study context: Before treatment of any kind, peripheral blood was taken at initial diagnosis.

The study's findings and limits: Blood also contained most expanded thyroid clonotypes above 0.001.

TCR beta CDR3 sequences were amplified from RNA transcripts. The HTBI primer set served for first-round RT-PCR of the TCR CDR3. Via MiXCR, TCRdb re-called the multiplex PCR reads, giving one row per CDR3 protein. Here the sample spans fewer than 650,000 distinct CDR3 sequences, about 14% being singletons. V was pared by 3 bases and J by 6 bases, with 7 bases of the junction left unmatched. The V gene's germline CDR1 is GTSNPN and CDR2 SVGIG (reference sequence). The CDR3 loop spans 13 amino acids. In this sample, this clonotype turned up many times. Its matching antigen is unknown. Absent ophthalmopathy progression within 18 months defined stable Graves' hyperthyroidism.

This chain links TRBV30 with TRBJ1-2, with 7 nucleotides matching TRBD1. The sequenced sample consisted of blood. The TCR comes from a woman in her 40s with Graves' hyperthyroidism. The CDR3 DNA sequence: TGTGCCTGGAGGGACACAGGGGTGGATGGCTACACCTTC. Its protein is CAWRDTGVDGYTF.